The T cell receptor beta chain described here comes from a study of a mutant IDH1 vaccine in newly diagnosed glioma. As for the study in general: Earlier treatment was radiotherapy, temozolomide, or both, with most getting both.

This clone was counted a few times. The antigen is undetermined. This CDR3 comprises 13 residues. Per the germline V gene, CDR1 is LNHDA and CDR2 is SQIVND (reference sequence). V was pared by 5 bases and J by 7 bases, with 12 bases between. Libraries were prepared by immunoSEQ multiplex PCR; TCRdb keeps only in-frame clonotypes and omits some of them. The data contain about 67,000 clones, less than 90% of them singletons. As to time point: week 47, end of study. Topical imiquimod was applied with each vaccine dose, which held 300 ug of mutant IDH1 20-mer peptide. In weeks 1, 3, 5, 7, 11, 15, 19 and 23, patients were immunized, eight times in all. The donors had new WHO grade 3 or 4 astrocytomas; these were IDH1-mutant and ATRX-lost.

Sequencing used PBMCs, obtained from a glioma patient whose treatment included an IDH1 peptide vaccine. The chain couples TRBV19 to TRBJ1-5; no clear D gene. This receptor was taken from a man aged 25 to 40 with glioma. CDR3 DNA: TGTGCCAGTAGTCGCGAGGGTCACCAGCCCCAGCATTTT. Translated, it gives CASSREGHQPQHF.